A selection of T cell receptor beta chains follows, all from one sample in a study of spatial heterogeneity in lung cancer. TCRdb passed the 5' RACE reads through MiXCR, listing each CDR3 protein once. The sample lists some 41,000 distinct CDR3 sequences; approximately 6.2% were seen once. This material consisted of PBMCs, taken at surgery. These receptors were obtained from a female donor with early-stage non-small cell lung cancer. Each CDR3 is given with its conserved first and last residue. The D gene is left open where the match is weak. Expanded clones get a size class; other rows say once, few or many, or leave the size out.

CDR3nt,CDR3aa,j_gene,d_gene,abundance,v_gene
TGCGCCAGCAGCCAAAAACCCATGGGCGGGGCCAACGTCCTGACTTTC,CASSQKPMGGANVLTF,TRBJ2-6,-,many,TRBV4-1
TGTGCCAGCAGTGACACCCACTATGGCTACACCTTC,CASSDTHYGYTF,TRBJ1-2,-,few,TRBV12-3/TRBV12-4
TGTGCCACCAGCGGAGATTCCCAGGAGTATGGCTACACCTTC,CATSGDSQEYGYTF,TRBJ1-2,-,-,TRBV15
TGTGCCAGCAGTTACTCCAATGAGCAGTTCTTC,CASSYSNEQFF,TRBJ2-1,-,-,TRBV6-2/TRBV6-3
TGTGCCAGCAGCCAAGGAGGGACAGGCGGAAACACCATATATTTT,CASSQGGTGGNTIYF,TRBJ1-3,TRBD1,-,TRBV3-1
TGCGCCAGCAGCCGCGGGGACAATACTAGAGTCAATGAGCAGTTCTTC,CASSRGDNTRVNEQFF,TRBJ2-1,-,many,TRBV4-3
TGTGCCAGTAGTGTCCGAGCGTTTGGCACAGATACGCAGTATTTT,CASSVRAFGTDTQYF,TRBJ2-3,-,many,TRBV19
TGTGCCAGCAGCTTAGGCCGCCGCACAGATACGCAGTATTTT,CASSLGRRTDTQYF,TRBJ2-3,-,-,TRBV7-2
TGCGCCAGCAGCCAAGGATATGGCTACACCTTC,CASSQGYGYTF,TRBJ1-2,-,few,TRBV4-1
TGCAGTGCTAGAGATCTAGTTTTTCGGCGGAACTCCTACGAGCAGTACTTC,CSARDLVFRRNSYEQYF,TRBJ2-7,-,many,TRBV20-1
TGCGCCAGCAGCTTGGGCGGGAACACCGGGGAGCTGTTTTTT,CASSLGGNTGELFF,TRBJ2-2,-,many,TRBV5-1
TGCGCCAGCAGCCAACCCGGGACTAGCGGGGGGGGAGATACGCAGTATTTT,CASSQPGTSGGGDTQYF,TRBJ2-3,TRBD2,many,TRBV4-3
TGTGCCAGCAGTTTACCAGGGACCTACGAGCAGTACTTC,CASSLPGTYEQYF,TRBJ2-7,-,many,TRBV28
TGTGCCAGCAGCTTAGTGGGGAAGGTTGAGCAGTTCTTC,CASSLVGKVEQFF,TRBJ2-1,-,few,TRBV11-2
TGCAGCGCCCCCGGGGTTGCGGAGGAGACCCAGTACTTC,CSAPGVAEETQYF,TRBJ2-5,-,many,TRBV29-1
TGTGCCAGCAGCGTAGGAGACAGGAGCACAGATACGCAGTATTTT,CASSVGDRSTDTQYF,TRBJ2-3,-,-,TRBV9
TGTGCCACCAGCAGAGCAACCACAGATACGCAGTATTTT,CATSRATTDTQYF,TRBJ2-3,-,many,TRBV15
TGCGCCAGCAGTTCCGACGTGGGAGGAAACACCATATATTTT,CASSSDVGGNTIYF,TRBJ1-3,-,many,TRBV5-1
TGCAGTGCTAGAAGTTACCCCTACGAGCAGTACTTC,CSARSYPYEQYF,TRBJ2-7,-,few,TRBV20-1